A single sample is the source of the 30 T cell receptor beta chains below, sequenced in a study of immune evolution from preneoplasia to lung adenocarcinoma (dated by TCRdb to the early 2020s). Library generation was performed with the immunoSEQ multiplex PCR assay. Entries here come from immuneACCESS through TCRdb and include only in-frame sequences with V and J called. Some clones fail to appear in such tables; in the studies checked, an unresolved V gene covers under half of the shortfall, and the cause of the remainder is unknown. This sample has tens of thousands of clones in its table, and over 75% of those were observed once. The ten largest clonotypes hold approximately 4.7% of the sample. Sequenced: FFPE invasive lung adenocarcinoma tissue. Explained via the paper, the cell subset or site label denotes: frankly invasive lung adenocarcinoma (ADC). The receptors were gathered from a person in their 60s with lung adenocarcinoma.

V gene TRBV6-1 combines with J gene TRBJ2-3; 7 nucleotides align to TRBD1. Looked up from germline, CDR1 is MNHNS and CDR2 is SASEGT. CDR3 length: 19 residues. With V trimmed by 3 bases and J by 2 bases, 17 bases remained unmatched. The CDR3 loop reads CASSDEGRDSLRYTDTQYF. The CDR3 DNA reads TGTGCCAGCAGTGACGAAGGCAGGGACAGCCTAAGATACACAGATACGCAGTATTTT.

This chain links TRBV29-1 with TRBJ2-7; D not resolved. Germline CDR1 and CDR2: SQVTM and ANQGSEA. V was cut by 1 base and J by 4 bases, with 17 bases left in between. CDR3 size: 15 residues. The CDR3 sequence is CSVEVFRSNGYEQYF. CDR3 coding DNA: TGCAGCGTTGAAGTCTTCAGGTCGAATGGTTACGAGCAGTACTTC.

Notes on this clone: The same CDR3 also results from other DNA sequences found in this sample. The rearrangement links TRBV9 to TRBJ2-7; 7 bases agree with TRBD1. The CDR3 sequence is 15 residues long. V lost 0 bases and J lost 0; bases outside the gene matches: 3. Germline lookup yields CDR1 SGDLS and CDR2 YYNGEE. The CDR3 nucleotides are TGTGCCAGCAGCGTAGGGGACAGCATCTCCTACGAGCAGTACTTC. Protein sequence: CASSVGDSISYEQYF.

The chain uses TRBV6-1 and TRBJ1-1; maybe TRBD1 (5 bases). Trimming cost V 6 bases and J 3 bases, with 11 bases left between them. The CDR3 contains 13 residues. Per germline, CDR1 MNHNS and CDR2 SASEGT. The CDR3 is CASRYRGDTEAFF. The CDR3 DNA sequence: TGTGCCAGCAGGTATAGGGGCGACACTGAAGCTTTCTTT.

This clone was observed a handful of times. The gene calls are TRBV7-2 and TRBJ2-3; D remains unclear. Germline V CDR1 and CDR2: SGHTA, FQGNSA. The CDR3 consists of 15 residues. V was pared by 5 bases and J by 0 bases, with 12 bases between. CDR3 protein: CASSKASTSTDTQYF. The DNA of the CDR3 is TGTGCCAGCAGCAAAGCTAGTACTAGCACAGATACGCAGTATTTT. The full variable domain, with the rest looked up from reference TRBV7-2 and TRBJ2-3, is GAGVSQSPSNKVTEKGKDVELRCDPISGHTALYWYRQSLGQGLEFLIYFQGNSAPDKSGLPSDRFSAERTGGSVSTLTIQRTQQEDSAVYLCASSKASTSTDTQYFGPGTRLTVL.

This clone was seen only a few times. V is TRBV28 and J is TRBJ1-2; D is unresolved. V was cut by 6 bases and J by 6 bases, with 14 bases left in between. This CDR3 region has 13 residues. Germline V lookup: CDR1 MDHEN, CDR2 SYDVKM. The DNA for the CDR3 is TGTGCCAGCAGGGATTCAACCGTACATGGCTACACCTTC. Its protein product is CASRDSTVHGYTF.

The chain has TRBV29-1 and TRBJ2-1, with 9 bases that match TRBD2. The CDR3 length is 12 residues. Per germline, CDR1 SQVTM and CDR2 ANQGSEA. CDR3 nucleotide sequence: TGCTCATGGGGACTAGCAGACAATGAGCAGTTCTTC. This encodes CSWGLADNEQFF.

The J gene is TRBJ2-1, the V gene TRBV10-3; D is unclear. V was cut by 0 bases and J by 10 bases, with 16 bases left in between. The CDR3 totals 15 residues. CDR1 ENHRY and CDR2 SYGVKD come from the germline V gene. The CDR3 loop is CAISESTVAVGEQFF. The CDR3 coding sequence is TGTGCCATCAGTGAGTCGACGGTTGCGGTCGGGGAGCAGTTCTTC.

The rearrangement links TRBV11-2 to TRBJ2-1; D remains ambiguous. This CDR3 has 14 residues. V lost 7 bases to trimming and J lost 0 bases, with 10 bases between them. The germline V gene encodes CDR1 SGHAT and CDR2 FQNNGV. The CDR3 DNA reads TGTGCCAGCAATGAGGCCACCTCCTACAATGAGCAGTTCTTC. Encoded protein: CASNEATSYNEQFF.

V gene TRBV28 combines with J gene TRBJ2-4, with 7 bases lining up with TRBD1. The germline V gene encodes CDR1 MDHEN and CDR2 SYDVKM. V lost 8 bases to trimming and J lost 8 bases; unmatched junction nucleotides: 9. The CDR3 has 13 residues. This chain's CDR3 is CASRKQGIDIQYF. The CDR3 DNA is TGTGCCAGCCGAAAACAGGGGATAGACATTCAGTACTTC.

The chain has TRBV7-6 and TRBJ2-7, with TRBD2 matching 8 bases. Germline V gene lookup returns CDR1 SGHVS and CDR2 FNYEAQ. With 5 bases clipped from V and 4 bases from J, the junction kept 16 bases outside the gene matches. This CDR3 is built from 17 residues. The CDR3 bases are TGTGCCAGCAGCCGGAAAGGTGCGGGAGGTCTAACTTACGAGCAGTACTTC. This encodes CASSRKGAGGLTYEQYF.

The chain employs TRBV6-5 and TRBJ1-2, with a tentative D call TRBD1 (5 bases). The CDR3 sequence is 14 residues long. Germline V gene data show CDR1 as MNHEY and CDR2 as SVGAGI. With 5 bases removed from V and 2 bases from J, the gap between germline ends came to 12 bases. This CDR3 reads CASSTPRDNYGYTF. The CDR3 bases are TGTGCCAGCAGTACCCCCCGGGACAACTATGGCTACACCTTC.

The chain couples TRBV5-1 to TRBJ2-1; TRBD2 agrees at 8 bases. With 4 bases clipped from V and 6 bases from J, the junction kept 9 bases outside the gene matches. Germline values: CDR1 SGHRS, CDR2 YFSETQ. The CDR3 has 15 amino acids. CDR3 sequence: CASSPGGAGVNEQFF. In DNA, the CDR3 is TGCGCCAGCAGCCCCGGGGGAGCGGGAGTCAATGAGCAGTTCTTC.

This chain connects TRBV30 to TRBJ1-2, with D possibly matching TRBD1 (5 bases). V was trimmed by 2 bases and J by 8 bases, leaving 21 bases between them. CDR3 length: 15 amino acids. In germline, CDR1 is GTSNPN, CDR2 SVGIG (reference sequence). CDR3 sequence (DNA): TGTGCCTGGAGTTCAAGGGCGAGGGGAACTATGGGCTACACCTTC. Translating it yields CAWSSRARGTMGYTF.

The V and J genes are TRBV7-2 and TRBJ1-1, with 9 bases fitting TRBD1. This CDR3 has 16 amino acids. Germline lookup yields CDR1 SGHTA and CDR2 FQGNSA. J was trimmed by 3 bases and V by 3 bases; bases with no gene match: 8. CDR3 sequence: CASSLAGQGWYTEAFF. CDR3 bases: TGTGCCAGCAGCTTGGCGGGACAGGGATGGTACACTGAAGCTTTCTTT. Together with reference TRBV7-2 and TRBJ1-1, the CDR3 gives the full variable domain: GAGVSQSPSNKVTEKGKDVELRCDPISGHTALYWYRQSLGQGLEFLIYFQGNSAPDKSGLPSDRFSAERTGGSVSTLTIQRTQQEDSAVYLCASSLAGQGWYTEAFFGQGTRLTVV.

In its sample, this clone was seen once. The chain couples TRBV5-1 to TRBJ1-1; D might be TRBD1 (5 bases). Germline V gives CDR1 SGHRS, CDR2 YFSETQ. The CDR3 is 13 residues long. Trimming removed 4 bases from V and 1 base from J, with 8 bases in between. The CDR3 is CASSRGRNTEAFF. For the CDR3, the DNA is TGCGCCAGCAGCCGGGGACGGAACACTGAAGCTTTCTTT.

This clone was seen only a few times. The V call is TRBV18, the J call TRBJ2-1, with D uncertain. The germline V and J ends were trimmed by 6 bases and 10 bases, with 13 bases remaining between them. CDR1 KGHSH and CDR2 LQKENI come from the germline V gene. This CDR3 spans 12 amino acids. The CDR3 nucleotides are TGTGCCAGCTCCCCTCAGGATAAAGAGCAGTTCTTC. This gives the protein CASSPQDKEQFF.

CDR3 in amino acids: CASSLRYEQFF. CDR3 nucleotides: TGTGCCAGCAGCTTGAGGTATGAGCAGTTCTTC. V is TRBV5-6 and J is TRBJ2-1; the D is unclear. The CDR3 totals 11 residues. The germline CDR1 and CDR2 sequences are SGHDT and YYEEEE. With 1 base removed from V and 8 bases from J, the gap between germline ends came to 4 bases.

The gene calls are TRBV20-1 and TRBJ2-5; D not certain. CDR1 is DFQATT, CDR2 SNEGSKA, per germline (reference sequence). The CDR3 is made up of 11 amino acids. Trimming left V 6 bases short and J 2 bases short, with 7 bases between. The CDR3 region is CSAWDQETQYF. DNA for the CDR3: TGCAGTGCGTGGGATCAAGAGACCCAGTACTTC.

This clone was recorded once. The chain carries TRBV29-1 and TRBJ2-4; TRBD1 aligns across 8 bases. This CDR3 contains 22 residues. V lost 4 bases, J lost 0 bases, and 26 bases stayed unmatched. CDR1 is SQVTM, CDR2 ANQGSEA, per germline. The CDR3 is CSVVGTGLTPGENLIAKNIQYF. Written as DNA, the CDR3 is TGCAGCGTTGTAGGGACAGGTTTGACCCCAGGGGAGAACCTAATAGCCAAAAACATTCAGTACTTC.

The V and J genes are TRBV28 and TRBJ1-5; a possible D gene is TRBD1 (5 bases). The germline gives CDR1 MDHEN, CDR2 SYDVKM. Trimming removed 5 bases at V and 2 bases at J, with 16 bases between. CDR3 length: 16 residues. The CDR3 DNA sequence: TGTGCCAGCAGTCCGCCGGGACTGATAGGCAATCAGCCCCAGCATTTT. Encoded protein: CASSPPGLIGNQPQHF.

The rearrangement uses TRBV10-1 and TRBJ2-2; TRBD1 is a possible D gene (5 bases). V lost 6 bases and J 2 bases, leaving 10 bases between the germline ends. Germline CDR1 WNHNN, CDR2 SYGVQD (reference sequence). CDR3 length equals 14 residues. In nucleotides, the CDR3 is TGCGCCAGCAGCTCTACAGGAAACACCGGGGAGCTGTTTTTT. Its protein product is CASSSTGNTGELFF.

This chain uses TRBV10-2 with TRBJ2-4; 9 bases agree with TRBD1. J gave up 12 bases and V 5 bases, and 8 bases lay outside the gene matches. The CDR3 is 13 amino acids. Germline-derived CDR1 and CDR2 are WSHSY and SAAADI. This chain's CDR3 is CASSSTGGGTQYF. The DNA of the CDR3 is TGCGCCAGCAGTTCGACAGGGGGGGGAACTCAGTACTTC.

The rearrangement joins TRBV6-5 to TRBJ1-1; D gene unclear. Germline V gene lookup returns CDR1 MNHEY and CDR2 SVGAGI. The CDR3 is made up of 13 amino acids. Trimming took 6 bases from V and 1 from J, leaving 9 bases between them. The CDR3, as DNA: TGTGCCAGCAGACCCTCAAGGAACACTGAAGCTTTCTTT. It specifies CASRPSRNTEAFF.

The chain uses TRBV30 and TRBJ2-1, with 8 nucleotides matching TRBD2. CDR1 is GTSNPN, CDR2 SVGIG, per germline (reference sequence). J was trimmed by 10 bases and V by 1 base; bases with no gene match: 9. This CDR3 spans 14 amino acids. The CDR3 region is CAWSEELAVTEQFF. The CDR3 DNA reads as TGTGCCTGGAGTGAAGAACTAGCGGTGACAGAGCAGTTCTTC.

The rearrangement joins TRBV7-9 to TRBJ2-3; the match to TRBD2 covers 12 bases. Losses at the gene ends were 1 base for V and 5 bases for J; bases not matched to a gene: 4. The CDR3 covers 16 residues. Germline lookup yields CDR1 SEHNR and CDR2 FQNEAQ (reference sequence). The DNA of the CDR3 is TGTGCCAGCAGCTTAGGACTAGCGGGAGAGGGAGATACGCAGTATTTT. This sequence encodes CASSLGLAGEGDTQYF.

This sequence joins TRBV2 and TRBJ2-7, with 7 nucleotides matching TRBD2. The CDR3 is 13 amino acids. V shed 8 bases, J shed 2 bases, and the junction held 6 bases outside the gene matches. Germline V gene sequence: CDR1 SNHLY, CDR2 FYNNEI. The CDR3, as DNA: TGTGCCAGCGCGCTAGCGGATACCTACGAGCAGTACTTC. Its translation: CASALADTYEQYF. The entire variable domain, with the rest obtained from reference TRBV2 and TRBJ2-7, is as follows: EPEVTQTPSHQVTQMGQEVILRCVPISNHLYFYWYRQILGQKVEFLVSFYNNEISEKSEIFDDQFSVERPDGSNFTLKIRSTKLEDSAMYFCASALADTYEQYFGPGTRLTVT.

The chain is built from TRBV7-2 and TRBJ1-3, with D tentatively TRBD1 (5 bases). CDR3 length: 15 residues. CDR1 and CDR2 from the germline V gene are SGHTA and FQGNSA. Trimming pared 3 bases from V and 4 bases from J, leaving 13 bases between. The CDR3 DNA reads TGTGCCAGCAGCTTCGGGGGGGGAGAAGGAAACACCATATATTTT. Translating it yields CASSFGGGEGNTIYF. Based on the CDR3 plus reference TRBV7-2 and TRBJ1-3, the full variable domain is GAGVSQSPSNKVTEKGKDVELRCDPISGHTALYWYRQSLGQGLEFLIYFQGNSAPDKSGLPSDRFSAERTGGSVSTLTIQRTQQEDSAVYLCASSFGGGEGNTIYFGEGSWLTVV.

This chain joins TRBV7-8 and TRBJ2-3; the match to TRBD2 covers 8 bases. Germline CDR1 SGHVS, CDR2 FQNEAQ. This CDR3 is built from 17 residues. The ends lost 1 base at V and 3 bases at J; junction bases unmatched: 9. The CDR3 loop is CASSLGGRMGRTDTQYF. For the CDR3, the DNA is TGTGCCAGCAGCTTAGGCGGGAGGATGGGCAGGACAGATACGCAGTATTTT. Full variable domain (outside the CDR3, taken from reference TRBV7-8 and TRBJ2-3): GAGVSQSPRYKVAKRGQDVALRCDPISGHVSLFWYQQALGQGPEFLTYFQNEAQLDKSGLPSDRFFAERPEGSVSTLKIQRTQQEDSAVYLCASSLGGRMGRTDTQYFGPGTRLTVL.

V gene TRBV27 combines with J gene TRBJ1-5, with D perhaps matching TRBD1 (6 bases). CDR1 is MNHEY, CDR2 SMNVEV, per germline (reference sequence). The CDR3 is 14 residues long. V gave up 6 bases and J gave up 3 bases, with 12 bases separating them. The CDR3 DNA reads as TGTGCCAGCAGGGCGGGACAAATCAATCAGCCCCAGCATTTT. Translated, it gives CASRAGQINQPQHF.